The T cell receptor beta chain under discussion was sequenced for a study of patients and donors after allogeneic stem cell transplantation. TCRdb processed the RT-PCR reads anew with MiXCR; each CDR3 protein has one entry. This table has approximately 250,000 distinct CDR3 sequences, roughly 13% appearing once. The table lists this clonotype with a few counts. The germline CDR1 and CDR2 sequences are LGHNA and YSLEER. The CDR3 extends over 14 amino acids. Between the trimmed V and J ends, which lost 5 bases and 2 bases, there was a span of 11 bases. Sequencing was carried out using blood, either unsorted or a sorted T cell fraction (not recorded which). The chain employs TRBV4-3 and TRBJ2-3; D is unclear. The receptor's source is a human donor who was either an allogeneic HSCT recipient or a stem cell or donor lymphocyte infusion donor (not recorded which). It is not recorded whose cells these are; they may come from a transplant donor. CDR3 loop: CASSTRPDTDTQYF. DNA for the CDR3: TGCGCCAGCAGCACCCGGCCCGACACAGATACGCAGTATTTT.